A selection of T cell receptor beta chains follows, all from one sample in a study of human CD8 memory T cell subsets. From its re-call of the 5' RACE reads, TCRdb lists each CDR3 protein once, without DNA. Across 9,000 to 10,000 distinct CDR3 sequences, the top ten clones capture roughly 22% of the sample. The sample consisted of CD8+ T cells from PBMCs. These receptors came from a human donor in good health. Both conserved end residues are part of each CDR3. Fields, in order: clone size, J gene, V gene, CDR3 length, CDR3 protein. Clone size is stated in some rows and not others, as once, few, many or a class when expanded.

. | TRBJ2-7 | TRBV20-1 | 14 | CSARPGQGFYEQYF
medium-sized | TRBJ1-2 | TRBV24-1 | 15 | CATSDGVRASYGYTF
medium-sized | TRBJ2-5 | TRBV6-2/TRBV6-3 | 18 | CASSYWASGGHRQETQYF
. | TRBJ1-2 | TRBV6-5 | 14 | CASSSPGVLYGYTF
medium-sized | TRBJ1-5 | TRBV10-2 | 15 | CASCPGPYSNQPQHF
. | TRBJ2-1 | TRBV4-2 | 13 | CASSLQASNEQFF
. | TRBJ2-1 | TRBV4-1 | 16 | CASSQESQISYNEQFF
. | TRBJ2-4 | TRBV20-1 | 15 | CSARVGGVAKNIQYF
. | TRBJ2-5 | TRBV12-3/TRBV12-4 | 15 | CASSPGLAGGETQYF
. | TRBJ2-7 | TRBV7-9 | 15 | CASSLAPGTSYEQYF
. | TRBJ2-5 | TRBV2 | 14 | CASSEWRGRETQYF
. | TRBJ2-7 | TRBV4-1 | 15 | CASSQDRTGGYEQYF
. | TRBJ1-2 | TRBV5-1 | 12 | CASSLGQFGYTF
. | TRBJ2-3 | TRBV24-1 | 15 | CATSDPSGATDTQYF
medium-sized | TRBJ1-6 | TRBV2 | 17 | CASSVGLGRSYNSPLHF
. | TRBJ1-1 | TRBV29-1 | 11 | CSVVRGPEAFF
. | TRBJ2-2 | TRBV29-1 | 11 | CSVVNTGELFF
. | TRBJ1-1 | TRBV7-9 | 17 | CASSLVGGWLVNTEAFF
. | TRBJ2-7 | TRBV6-6 | 16 | CASSRGLAGNEGEQYF
. | TRBJ2-7 | TRBV5-1 | 16 | CASRSGTSGRGHEQYF
. | TRBJ2-1 | TRBV11-2 | 16 | CASSLEGWGQGDEQFF
. | TRBJ2-2 | TRBV29-1 | 14 | CSGGLSGRGGELFF
medium-sized | TRBJ1-6 | TRBV7-2 | 16 | CASSRTRSSYNSPLHF
medium-sized | TRBJ2-7 | TRBV14 | 19 | CASRQRGRKTLPFSYEQYF
medium-sized | TRBJ2-5 | TRBV7-9 | 19 | CASSSGQGPRGMGQETQYF
. | TRBJ2-7 | TRBV2 | 13 | CAILDRGGYEQYF